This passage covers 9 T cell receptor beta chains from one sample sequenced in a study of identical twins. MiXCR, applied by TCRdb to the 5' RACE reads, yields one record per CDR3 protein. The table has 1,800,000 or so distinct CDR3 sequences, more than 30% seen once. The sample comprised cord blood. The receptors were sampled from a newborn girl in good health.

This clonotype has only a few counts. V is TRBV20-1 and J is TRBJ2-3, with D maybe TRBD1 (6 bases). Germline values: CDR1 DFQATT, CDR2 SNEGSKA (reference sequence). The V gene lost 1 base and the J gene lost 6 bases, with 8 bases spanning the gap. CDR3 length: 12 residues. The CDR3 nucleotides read TGCAGTGCTAGAGCAGGGGAGGATACGCAGTATTTT. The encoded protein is CSARAGEDTQYF.

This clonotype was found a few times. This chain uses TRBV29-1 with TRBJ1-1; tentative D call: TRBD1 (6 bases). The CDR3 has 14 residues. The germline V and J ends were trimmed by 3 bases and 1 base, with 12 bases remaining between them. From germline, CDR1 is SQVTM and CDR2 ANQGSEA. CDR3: CSVERTVTNTEAFF. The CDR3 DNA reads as TGCAGCGTTGAGAGGACAGTTACGAACACTGAAGCTTTCTTT. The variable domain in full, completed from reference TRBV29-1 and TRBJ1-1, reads SAVISQKPSRDICQRGTSLTIQCQVDSQVTMMFWYRQQPGQSLTLIATANQGSEATYESGFVIDKFPISRPNLTFSTLTVSNMSPEDSSIYLCSVERTVTNTEAFFGQGTRLTVV.

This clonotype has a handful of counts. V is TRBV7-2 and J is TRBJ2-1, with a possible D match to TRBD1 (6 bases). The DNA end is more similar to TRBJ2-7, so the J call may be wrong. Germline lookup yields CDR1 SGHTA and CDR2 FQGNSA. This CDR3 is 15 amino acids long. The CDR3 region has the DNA TGTGCCAGCAGCATCCGGGACACCTCCTACAATGAGCAGTACTTC. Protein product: CASSIRDTSYNEQYF.

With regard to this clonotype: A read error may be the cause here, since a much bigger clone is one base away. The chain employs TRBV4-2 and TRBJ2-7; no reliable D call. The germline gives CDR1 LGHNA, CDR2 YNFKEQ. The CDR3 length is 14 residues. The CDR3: CASSQDRSRTERYF. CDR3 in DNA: TGTGCCAGCAGCCAAGATCGGAGTAGGACCGAGCGGTACTTC.

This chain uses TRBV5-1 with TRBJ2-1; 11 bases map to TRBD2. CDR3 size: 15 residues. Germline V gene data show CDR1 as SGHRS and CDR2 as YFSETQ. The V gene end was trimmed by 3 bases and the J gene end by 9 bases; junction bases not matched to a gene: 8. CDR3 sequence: CASSSLAGGPGEQFF. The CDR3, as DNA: TGCGCCAGCAGCTCTTTAGCGGGAGGGCCCGGTGAGCAGTTCTTC.

CDR3 loop: CASSFGGTVYGYTF. The CDR3 DNA sequence: TGTGCCAGCAGCTTCGGTGGGACGGTCTATGGCTACACCTTC. The genes are TRBV7-2 and TRBJ1-2, with D possibly TRBD1 on 5 matching bases. The V end lost 3 bases, the J end lost 4 bases, and 12 bases lay between the germline ends. This CDR3 has 14 amino acids. CDR1 and CDR2 (germline): SGHTA, FQGNSA.

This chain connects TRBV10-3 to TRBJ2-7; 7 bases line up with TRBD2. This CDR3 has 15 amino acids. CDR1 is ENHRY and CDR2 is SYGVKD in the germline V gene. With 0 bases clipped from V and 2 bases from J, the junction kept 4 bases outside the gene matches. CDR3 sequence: CAISESGSGTYEQYF. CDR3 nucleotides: TGTGCCATCAGTGAGTCGGGGAGCGGGACCTACGAGCAGTACTTC.

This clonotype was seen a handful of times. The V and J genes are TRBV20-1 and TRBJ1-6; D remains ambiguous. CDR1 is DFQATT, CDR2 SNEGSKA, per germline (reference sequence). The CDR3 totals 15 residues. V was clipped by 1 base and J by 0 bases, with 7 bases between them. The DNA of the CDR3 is TGCAGTGCTAGAGTCAGGAGCTCCTATAATTCACCCCTCCACTTT. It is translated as CSARVRSSYNSPLHF.

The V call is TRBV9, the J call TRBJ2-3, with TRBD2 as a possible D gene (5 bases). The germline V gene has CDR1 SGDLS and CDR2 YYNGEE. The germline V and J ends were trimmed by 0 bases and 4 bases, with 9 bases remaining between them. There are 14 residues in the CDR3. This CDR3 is CASSVAGWADTQYF. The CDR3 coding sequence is TGTGCCAGCAGCGTAGCGGGATGGGCAGATACGCAGTATTTT.